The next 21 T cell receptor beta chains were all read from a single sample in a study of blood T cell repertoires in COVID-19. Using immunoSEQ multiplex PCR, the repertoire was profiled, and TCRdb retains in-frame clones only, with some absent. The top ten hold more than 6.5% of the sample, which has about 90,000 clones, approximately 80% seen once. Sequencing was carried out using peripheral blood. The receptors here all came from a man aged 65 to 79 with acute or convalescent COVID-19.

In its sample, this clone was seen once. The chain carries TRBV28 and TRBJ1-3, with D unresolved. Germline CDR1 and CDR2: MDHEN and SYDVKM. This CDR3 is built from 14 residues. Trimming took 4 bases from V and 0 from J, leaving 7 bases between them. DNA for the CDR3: TGTGCCAGCAGTTATGACAACTCTGGAAACACCATATATTTT. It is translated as CASSYDNSGNTIYF.

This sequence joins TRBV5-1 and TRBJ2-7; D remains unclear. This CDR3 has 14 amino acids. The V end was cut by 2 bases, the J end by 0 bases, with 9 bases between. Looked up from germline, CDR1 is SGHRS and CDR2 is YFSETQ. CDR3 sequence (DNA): TGCGCCAGCAGCTTTGGCTGGAGCTCCTACGAGCAGTACTTC. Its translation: CASSFGWSSYEQYF.

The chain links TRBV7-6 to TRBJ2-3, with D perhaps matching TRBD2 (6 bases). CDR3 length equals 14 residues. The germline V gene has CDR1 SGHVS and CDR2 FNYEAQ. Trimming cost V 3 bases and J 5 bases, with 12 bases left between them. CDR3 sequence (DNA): TGTGCCAGCAGCTTGCGGGGTGCCGGAGATACGCAGTATTTT. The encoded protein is CASSLRGAGDTQYF.

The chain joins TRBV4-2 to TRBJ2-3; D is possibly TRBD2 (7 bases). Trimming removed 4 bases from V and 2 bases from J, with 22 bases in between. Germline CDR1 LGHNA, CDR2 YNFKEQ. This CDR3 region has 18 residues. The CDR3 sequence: CASSRGGGGDLYTDTQYF. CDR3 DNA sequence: TGTGCCAGCAGCCGAGGGGGGGGCGGAGATCTCTACACAGATACGCAGTATTTT.

In DNA, the CDR3 is TGTGCCAGCAGCGAGGCGTCGGTGAACACTGAAGCTTTCTTT. Protein sequence: CASSEASVNTEAFF. This chain joins TRBV28 and TRBJ1-1; D not certain. Trimming cost V 6 bases and J 0 bases, with 11 bases left between them. The CDR3 totals 14 residues. Germline CDR1 is MDHEN and CDR2 is SYDVKM.

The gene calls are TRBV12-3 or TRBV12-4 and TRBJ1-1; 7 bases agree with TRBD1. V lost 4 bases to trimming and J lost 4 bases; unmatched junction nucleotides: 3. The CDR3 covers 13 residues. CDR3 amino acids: CASSSAGGTEAFF. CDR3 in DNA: TGTGCCAGCAGTTCGGCAGGGGGCACTGAAGCTTTCTTT.

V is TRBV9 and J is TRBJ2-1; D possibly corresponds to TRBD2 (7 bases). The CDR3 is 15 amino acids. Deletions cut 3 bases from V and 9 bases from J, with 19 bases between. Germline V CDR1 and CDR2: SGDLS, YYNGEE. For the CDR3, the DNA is TGTGCCAGCAGCGCTGGGGGCGGGAGAGTGGCTGAGCAGTTCTTC. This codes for CASSAGGGRVAEQFF.

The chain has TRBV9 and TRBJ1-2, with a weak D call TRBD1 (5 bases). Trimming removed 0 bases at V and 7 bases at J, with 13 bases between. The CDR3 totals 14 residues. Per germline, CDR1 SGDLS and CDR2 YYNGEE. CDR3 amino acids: CASSVGSTGSGYTF. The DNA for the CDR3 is TGTGCCAGCAGCGTAGGTTCTACAGGATCTGGCTACACCTTC. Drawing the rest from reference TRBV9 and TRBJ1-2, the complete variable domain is DSGVTQTPKHLITATGQRVTLRCSPRSGDLSVYWYQQSLDQGLQFLIQYYNGEERAKGNILERFSAQQFPDLHSELNLSSLELGDSALYFCASSVGSTGSGYTFGSGTRLTVV.

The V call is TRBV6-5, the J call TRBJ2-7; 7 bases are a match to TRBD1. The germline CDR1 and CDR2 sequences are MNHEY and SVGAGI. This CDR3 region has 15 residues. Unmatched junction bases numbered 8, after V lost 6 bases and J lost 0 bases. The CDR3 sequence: CASSEGQSSSYEQYF. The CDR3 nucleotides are TGTGCCAGCAGCGAGGGACAGTCGAGCTCCTACGAGCAGTACTTC.

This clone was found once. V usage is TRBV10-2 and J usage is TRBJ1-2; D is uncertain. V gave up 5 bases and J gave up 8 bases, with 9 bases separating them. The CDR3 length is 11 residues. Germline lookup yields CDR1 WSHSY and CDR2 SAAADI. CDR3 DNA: TGCGCCAGCAGTTCCGCTAAGGGCTACACCTTC. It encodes CASSSAKGYTF.

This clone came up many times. CDR3 sequence: CASSLTREAGELFF. The CDR3 DNA is TGTGCCAGCAGCTTAACCAGGGAGGCCGGGGAGCTGTTTTTT. The genes are TRBV7-3 and TRBJ2-2; possibly TRBD2 for D (6 bases). In germline, CDR1 is SGHTA, CDR2 FQGTGA. The CDR3 extends over 14 amino acids. V was clipped by 0 bases and J by 6 bases, with 8 bases between them. Using reference TRBV7-3 and TRBJ2-2 for the parts outside the CDR3, the full variable domain is GAGVSQTPSNKVTEKGKYVELRCDPISGHTALYWYRQSLGQGPEFLIYFQGTGAADDSGLPNDRFFAVRPEGSVSTLKIQRTERGDSAVYLCASSLTREAGELFFGEGSRLTVL.

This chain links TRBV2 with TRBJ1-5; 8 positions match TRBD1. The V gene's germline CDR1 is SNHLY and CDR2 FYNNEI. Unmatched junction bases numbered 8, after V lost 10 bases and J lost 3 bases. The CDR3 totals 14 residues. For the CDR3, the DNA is TGTGCCACTCAGGGGGCCCAGCTCAATCAGCCCCAGCATTTT. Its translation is CATQGAQLNQPQHF.

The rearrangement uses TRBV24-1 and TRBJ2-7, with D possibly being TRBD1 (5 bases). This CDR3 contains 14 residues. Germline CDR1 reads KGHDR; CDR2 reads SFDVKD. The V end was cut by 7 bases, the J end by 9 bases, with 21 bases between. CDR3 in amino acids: CATSRGQVIGGQYF. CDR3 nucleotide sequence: TGTGCCACCAGCAGAGGACAAGTAATAGGTGGGCAGTACTTC.

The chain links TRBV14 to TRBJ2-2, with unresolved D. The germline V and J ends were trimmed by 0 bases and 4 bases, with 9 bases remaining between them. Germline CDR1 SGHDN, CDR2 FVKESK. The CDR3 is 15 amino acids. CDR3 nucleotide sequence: TGTGCCAGCAGCCAAGATTCGAGGTTCACCGGGGAGCTGTTTTTT. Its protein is CASSQDSRFTGELFF.

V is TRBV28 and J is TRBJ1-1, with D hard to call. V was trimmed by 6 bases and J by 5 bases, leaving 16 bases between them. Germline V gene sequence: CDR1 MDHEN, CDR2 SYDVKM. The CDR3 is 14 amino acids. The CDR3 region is CASSSTAGRTEAFF. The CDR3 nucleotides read TGTGCCAGCAGCTCCACTGCAGGAAGAACTGAAGCTTTCTTT.

The DNA of the CDR3 is TGCGCCAGCAGCCAAGAAGGCTCGGCCGGGGGCACAGATACGCAGTATTTT. This gives the protein CASSQEGSAGGTDTQYF. The chain uses TRBV4-1 and TRBJ2-3; tentative D call: TRBD2 (5 bases). Germline V gives CDR1 MGHRA, CDR2 YSYEKL. This CDR3 is built from 17 residues. Trimming shortened V by 0 bases and J by 1 base, and 14 bases separated the two germline ends.

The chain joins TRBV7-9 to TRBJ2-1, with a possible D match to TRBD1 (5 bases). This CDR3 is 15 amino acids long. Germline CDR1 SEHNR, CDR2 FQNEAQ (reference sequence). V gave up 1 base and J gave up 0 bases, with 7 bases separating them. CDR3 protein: CASSLGGGSYNEQFF. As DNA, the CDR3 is TGTGCCAGCAGCTTAGGGGGCGGCTCCTACAATGAGCAGTTCTTC.

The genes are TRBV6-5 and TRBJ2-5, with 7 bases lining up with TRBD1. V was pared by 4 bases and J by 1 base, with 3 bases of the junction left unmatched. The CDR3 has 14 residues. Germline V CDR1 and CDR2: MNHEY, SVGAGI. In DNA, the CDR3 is TGTGCCAGCAGTTCTCGGGACAGCCAAGAGACCCAGTACTTC. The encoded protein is CASSSRDSQETQYF.

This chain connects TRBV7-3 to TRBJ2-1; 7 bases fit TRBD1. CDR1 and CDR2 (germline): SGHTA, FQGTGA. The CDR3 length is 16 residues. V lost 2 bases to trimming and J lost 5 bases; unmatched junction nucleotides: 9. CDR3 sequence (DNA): TGTGCCAGCAGCTTAGCGCCGACACAGGGGAACAATGAGCAGTTCTTC. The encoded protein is CASSLAPTQGNNEQFF.

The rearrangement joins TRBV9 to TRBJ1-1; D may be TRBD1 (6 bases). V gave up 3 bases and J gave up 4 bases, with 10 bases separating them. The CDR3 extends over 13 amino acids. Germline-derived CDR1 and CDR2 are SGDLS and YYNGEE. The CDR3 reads CASSGQGITEAFF. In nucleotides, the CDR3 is TGTGCCAGCAGCGGGCAGGGGATCACTGAAGCTTTCTTT.

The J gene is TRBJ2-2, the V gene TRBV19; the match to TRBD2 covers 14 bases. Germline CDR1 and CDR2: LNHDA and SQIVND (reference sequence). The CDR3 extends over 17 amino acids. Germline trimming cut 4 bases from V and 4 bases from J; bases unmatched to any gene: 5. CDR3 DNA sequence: TGTGCCAGTAGTAAGACTAGCGGGAGGGCCGGCACCGGGGAGCTGTTTTTT. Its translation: CASSKTSGRAGTGELFF.